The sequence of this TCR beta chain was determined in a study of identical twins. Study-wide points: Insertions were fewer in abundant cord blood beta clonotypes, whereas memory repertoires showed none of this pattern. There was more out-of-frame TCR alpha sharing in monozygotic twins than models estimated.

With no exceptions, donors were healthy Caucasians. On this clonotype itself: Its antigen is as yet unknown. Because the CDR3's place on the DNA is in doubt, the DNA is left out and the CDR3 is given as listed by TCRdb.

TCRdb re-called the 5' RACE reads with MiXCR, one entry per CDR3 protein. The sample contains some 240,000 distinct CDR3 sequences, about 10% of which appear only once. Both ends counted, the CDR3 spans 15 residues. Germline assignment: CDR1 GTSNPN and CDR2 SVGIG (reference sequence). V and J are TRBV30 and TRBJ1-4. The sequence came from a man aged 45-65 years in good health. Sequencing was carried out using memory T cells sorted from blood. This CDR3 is CAWSGVTTNEKLFFF.